These 21 T cell receptor beta chains were all obtained from the same sample, sequenced in a study of T-cell reconstitution after alpha-beta-depleted transplantation in children. Unique molecular identifiers were used in preparing the TCRbeta library. Via MiXCR, TCRdb re-called the PCR reads, giving one row per CDR3 protein. The data hold about 130,000 distinct CDR3 sequences, with 8% to 10% observed a single time. The input for sequencing was PBMCs, mostly from graft donor cells, taken 180 days after TCRalphabeta/CD19-depleted stem cell transplant. These receptors were taken from a girl younger than two who had a stem cell transplant for combined immunodeficiency, so the T cells may come from the graft donor.

This clonotype has only a few counts. The J gene is TRBJ2-5, the V gene TRBV18; TRBD1 aligns across 10 bases. CDR1 and CDR2 from the germline V gene are KGHSH and LQKENI. J gave up 5 bases and V 1 base, and 4 bases lay outside the gene matches. The CDR3 length is 15 residues. CDR3 DNA sequence: TGTGCCAGCTCACCACGGGACAGGGGAGAGGAGACCCAGTACTTC. Amino acids: CASSPRDRGEETQYF.

In its sample, this clonotype was seen a few times. This chain links TRBV5-5 with TRBJ1-4; D gene uncertain. The CDR3 has 12 amino acids. In germline, CDR1 is SGHKS, CDR2 YYEKEE (reference sequence). Between the trimmed V and J ends, which lost 0 bases and 6 bases, there was a span of 3 bases. The CDR3 region is CASSLGDEKLFF. In nucleotides, the CDR3 is TGTGCCAGCAGCTTGGGCGATGAAAAACTGTTTTTT.

This rearrangement joins TRBV20-1 to TRBJ1-2; 9 nucleotides agree with TRBD1. Trimming cost V 4 bases and J 0 bases; bases outside gene matches: 6. Per the germline V gene, CDR1 is DFQATT and CDR2 is SNEGSKA (reference sequence). This CDR3 contains 15 residues. CDR3: CSATGQGRTNYGYTF. In DNA form, the CDR3 reads TGCAGTGCTACGGGACAGGGAAGGACTAACTATGGCTACACCTTC.

As DNA, the CDR3 is TGTGCCTGGGACAGGGGCGCGGAGACCCAGTACTTC. As protein: CAWDRGAETQYF. This chain joins TRBV30 and TRBJ2-5; 8 nucleotides line up with TRBD1. Per germline, CDR1 GTSNPN and CDR2 SVGIG (reference sequence). The CDR3 is 12 amino acids. V lost 5 bases to trimming and J lost 5 bases; unmatched junction nucleotides: 4.

This rearrangement joins TRBV29-1 to TRBJ2-5; D unclear. V was clipped by 6 bases and J by 5 bases, with 10 bases between them. This CDR3 region has 11 residues. CDR1 is SQVTM and CDR2 is ANQGSEA in the germline V gene. CDR3 sequence reads: CSVLPRETQYF. The DNA of the CDR3 is TGCAGCGTACTCCCGCGGGAGACCCAGTACTTC.

V is TRBV9 and J is TRBJ2-3; D is possibly TRBD2 (5 bases). Deletions cut 0 bases from V and 2 bases from J, with 10 bases between. CDR3 size: 15 residues. CDR1 is SGDLS and CDR2 is YYNGEE in the germline V gene. CDR3 loop: CASSVGERSTDTQYF. CDR3 bases: TGTGCCAGCAGCGTAGGGGAGCGGTCCACAGATACGCAGTATTTT.

This clonotype was observed a few times. The V call is TRBV20-1, the J call TRBJ1-3, with TRBD1 as a possible D gene (5 bases). Germline V gene lookup returns CDR1 DFQATT and CDR2 SNEGSKA (reference sequence). Trimming took 3 bases from V and 8 from J, leaving 14 bases between them. The CDR3 has 13 amino acids. Here the CDR3 reads CSASPRAMDTIYF. The CDR3 nucleotides read TGCAGTGCTAGTCCCAGGGCCATGGACACCATATATTTT.

This clonotype has just a few counts. The chain is built from TRBV12-3 or TRBV12-4 and TRBJ2-2; D may correspond to TRBD1 or TRBD2 (5 bases each). Between the trimmed V and J ends, which lost 5 bases and 7 bases, there was a span of 11 bases. The CDR3 runs 13 residues. DNA of the CDR3: TGTGCCAGCAGTCATGGGACCCACGGGGAGCTGTTTTTT. Protein sequence: CASSHGTHGELFF.

This clonotype turned up a few times. The chain joins TRBV29-1 to TRBJ2-7; D call uncertain. Trimming removed 7 bases from V and 6 bases from J, with 16 bases in between. The germline V gene has CDR1 SQVTM and CDR2 ANQGSEA. CDR3 length equals 12 residues. The CDR3 region is CSERSRMGEQYF. The CDR3 bases are TGCAGCGAGAGGTCTAGAATGGGCGAGCAGTACTTC.

This clonotype was seen many times. V gene TRBV5-1 combines with J gene TRBJ2-4; D is possibly TRBD1 or TRBD2 (5 bases each). Germline V gives CDR1 SGHRS, CDR2 YFSETQ. The V end was cut by 0 bases, the J end by 6 bases, with 7 bases between. CDR3 size: 13 residues. The CDR3 loop is CASSLGGPNIQYF. CDR3 in DNA: TGCGCCAGCAGCTTGGGGGGACCAAACATTCAGTACTTC. Looking up the rest from reference TRBV5-1 and TRBJ2-4 gives the full variable domain: KAGVTQTPRYLIKTRGQQVTLSCSPISGHRSVSWYQQTPGQGLQFLFEYFSETQRNKGNFPGRFSGRQFSNSRSEMNVSTLELGDSALYLCASSLGGPNIQYFGAGTRLSVL.

There are a few counts of this clonotype. The J gene is TRBJ1-2, the V gene TRBV11-2; D is ambiguous. The germline gives CDR1 SGHAT, CDR2 FQNNGV. The CDR3 is made up of 13 amino acids. V was pared by 4 bases and J by 4 bases, with 10 bases between. The CDR3 DNA reads as TGTGCCAGCAGCTGGTTGGCCGGCTATGGCTACACCTTC. It codes for CASSWLAGYGYTF.

This rearrangement joins TRBV12-3 or TRBV12-4 to TRBJ1-1; a possible D gene is TRBD1 (5 bases). V lost 3 bases and J 1 base, leaving 15 bases between the germline ends. There are 16 residues in the CDR3. The CDR3: CASSFLKGRGNTEAFF. The CDR3 DNA follows: TGTGCCAGCAGTTTCTTAAAGGGGAGGGGGAACACTGAAGCTTTCTTT.

The chain couples TRBV29-1 to TRBJ2-2, with D possibly being TRBD2 (5 bases). Germline CDR1 and CDR2: SQVTM and ANQGSEA. The CDR3 sequence is 14 residues long. The V end was cut by 7 bases, the J end by 0 bases, with 12 bases between. CDR3 amino acids: CSALGSANTGELFF. As DNA, the CDR3 is TGCAGCGCCTTAGGTAGCGCGAACACCGGGGAGCTGTTTTTT.

This clonotype was detected a few times. Germline and junction disagree at one end, which may indicate a read error. The chain recombines TRBV24-1 with TRBJ2-4; possibly TRBD1 or TRBD2 for D (7 bases each). The CDR3 contains 13 residues. Germline lookup yields CDR1 KGHDR and CDR2 SFDVKD. The CDR3 DNA sequence: TGTGCCACCAGTGCCTCAGGGGGGGCCCAGCTAAACTTC. Its translation is CATSASGGAQLNF.

This clonotype has just a few counts. V gene TRBV11-2 combines with J gene TRBJ2-3, with 11 nucleotides matching TRBD2. Unmatched junction bases numbered 10, after V lost 1 base and J lost 1 base. CDR3 length equals 19 residues. Germline values: CDR1 SGHAT, CDR2 FQNNGV. The CDR3 spells CASSLVGLAGGRGTDTQYF. Written as DNA, the CDR3 is TGTGCCAGCAGCTTAGTAGGTCTAGCGGGGGGCCGTGGCACAGATACGCAGTATTTT.

This clonotype was counted a few times. The J gene is TRBJ2-5, the V gene TRBV20-1; perhaps TRBD1 as D (6 bases). Germline assignment: CDR1 DFQATT and CDR2 SNEGSKA (reference sequence). This CDR3 has 13 amino acids. V lost 3 bases and J 5 bases, leaving 13 bases between the germline ends. CDR3 coding DNA: TGCAGTGCTAGTACAGGGCCCCGGGAGACCCAGTACTTC. As protein: CSASTGPRETQYF.

J is TRBJ2-1 and V is TRBV7-2; 8 bases are shared with TRBD2. The CDR3 length is 14 residues. Germline values: CDR1 SGHTA, CDR2 FQGNSA. V lost 5 bases, J lost 7 bases, and 7 bases stayed unmatched. The CDR3 coding sequence is TGTGCCAGCAGCCCTGGGACTAGGGGAAATGAGCAGTTCTTC. Translated: CASSPGTRGNEQFF.

The CDR3 bases are TGTGCCAGCAGCTTAGCAGTATCGGTCGGGGGTAGCGGGGACTACGAGCAGTACTTC. Translating it yields CASSLAVSVGGSGDYEQYF. V and J are TRBV7-6 and TRBJ2-7; 8 positions agree with TRBD2. Losses at the gene ends were 0 bases for V and 3 bases for J; bases not matched to a gene: 16. The germline V gene encodes CDR1 SGHVS and CDR2 FNYEAQ. This CDR3 spans 19 amino acids.

This clonotype came up a few times. This sequence joins TRBV20-1 and TRBJ2-5; D perhaps matches TRBD1 (6 bases). The CDR3 totals 13 residues. CDR1 and CDR2 from the germline V gene are DFQATT and SNEGSKA (reference sequence). V was shortened by 6 bases and J by 1 base, with 12 bases between the two germline ends. The CDR3 region is CSADRTVQETQYF. CDR3 bases: TGCAGTGCCGATAGGACAGTCCAAGAGACCCAGTACTTC.

DNA for the CDR3: TGTGCCAGCTCACCATTTGGGGATGACTACACCTTC. It is translated as CASSPFGDDYTF. V and J are TRBV18 and TRBJ1-2; unclear D gene. Trimming stripped 2 bases from V and 10 bases from J, with 11 bases between. This CDR3 spans 12 amino acids. Looked up from germline, CDR1 is KGHSH and CDR2 is LQKENI.

There are many counts of this clonotype. This rearrangement joins TRBV9 to TRBJ2-5, with 11 bases lining up with TRBD1. The CDR3 has 14 amino acids. After removal of 4 bases from V and 7 bases from J, the junction contained 6 bases not matched to a gene. From germline, CDR1 is SGDLS and CDR2 YYNGEE. DNA of the CDR3: TGTGCCAGCAGCACCCGGGACAGGGGGGGGACCCAGTACTTC. Amino acids: CASSTRDRGGTQYF. Based on the CDR3 plus reference TRBV9 and TRBJ2-5, the full variable domain is DSGVTQTPKHLITATGQRVTLRCSPRSGDLSVYWYQQSLDQGLQFLIQYYNGEERAKGNILERFSAQQFPDLHSELNLSSLELGDSALYFCASSTRDRGGTQYFGPGTRLLVL.